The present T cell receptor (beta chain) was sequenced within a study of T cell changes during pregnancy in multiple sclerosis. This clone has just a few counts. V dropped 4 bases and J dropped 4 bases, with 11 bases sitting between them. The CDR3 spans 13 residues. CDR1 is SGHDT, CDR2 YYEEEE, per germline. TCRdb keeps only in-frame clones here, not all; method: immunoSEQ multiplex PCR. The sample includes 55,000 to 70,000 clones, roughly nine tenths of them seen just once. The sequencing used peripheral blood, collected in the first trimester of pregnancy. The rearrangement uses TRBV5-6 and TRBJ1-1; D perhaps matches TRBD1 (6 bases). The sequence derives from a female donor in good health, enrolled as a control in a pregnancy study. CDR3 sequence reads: CASSPGVGTEAFF. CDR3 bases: TGTGCCAGCAGCCCAGGGGTAGGCACTGAAGCTTTCTTT.